This T cell receptor beta chain originates from a study of T cell clonotyping in hematopoietic cell transplantation. Study-level points and caveats: CD4 and CD8 repertoire contributions could not be separated without sorting. Higher Inverse Simpson Index values in graft donor and pretransplant recipient predicted broader posttransplant TCR diversity. After transplant, recipient diversity fell while pathologically expanded clonotypes grew through day 180.

Using immunoSEQ multiplex PCR, the repertoire was profiled, and TCRdb retains in-frame clones only, with some absent. The data contain about 11,000 clones, 46% of them singletons. A note on this clone: What it binds is not known.

This CDR3 is built from 14 residues. Looked up from germline, CDR1 is SGHTA and CDR2 is FQGNSA. The V end lost 1 base, the J end lost 0 bases, and 7 bases lay between the germline ends. Blood collection times were about day -28 and days 30, 100, 180 posttransplant. The gene calls are TRBV7-2 and TRBJ2-7; D unresolved. The sequencing here drew on PBMCs, taken 30 days after allogeneic stem cell transplant. The receptor's source is a male patient in his fifties who had an allogeneic stem cell transplant from an unrelated donor, so the T cells may come from the graft donor. Some clones in this sample may be carry-over from other donors' samples. CDR3 sequence (DNA): TGTGCCAGCAGCTTAGACACCCGCTCCTACGAGCAGTACTTC. Its protein is CASSLDTRSYEQYF.